This T cell receptor (beta chain) is drawn from a study of shared clonotypes between healthy human individuals. There are 13 residues in the CDR3. HIV-negative, healthy adults without recent acute infections or vaccinations were the donors. Profiled with immunoSEQ multiplex PCR; TCRdb holds only in-frame clones, not every one. The sample records around 500,000 clones, 76% being singletons. The sequenced sample was PBMCs. The clonotype comes from a woman in her 40s in good health. Some clones in this sample may be carry-over from other donors' samples. V usage is TRBV21-1 and J usage is TRBJ2-5. TRBV21-1 corresponds to a pseudogene. The CDR3 loop is CASTQALGETQYF. In DNA form, the CDR3 reads TGTGCCAGCACCCAGGCCCTGGGGGAGACCCAGTACTTC.